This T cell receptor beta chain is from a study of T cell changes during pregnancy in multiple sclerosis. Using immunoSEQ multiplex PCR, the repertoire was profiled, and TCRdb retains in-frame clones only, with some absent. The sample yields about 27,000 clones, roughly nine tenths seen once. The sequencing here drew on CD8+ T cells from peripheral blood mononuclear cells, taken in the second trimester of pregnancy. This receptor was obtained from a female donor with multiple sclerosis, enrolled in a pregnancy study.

The CDR3 DNA is TGTGCCACCAGCAGAGATCTAGCGGGACCAACTCGGGAGACCCAGTACTTC. The encoded protein is CATSRDLAGPTRETQYF. The chain uses TRBV15 and TRBJ2-5; the match to TRBD2 covers 9 bases. V lost 0 bases, J lost 5 bases, and 10 bases stayed unmatched. Germline CDR1 and CDR2: LNHNV and YYDKDF (reference sequence). This CDR3 is built from 17 residues. Full variable domain (missing parts from reference TRBV15 and TRBJ2-5): DAMVIQNPRYQVTQFGKPVTLSCSQTLNHNVMYWYQQKSSQAPKLLFHYYDKDFNNEADTPDNFQSRRPNTSFCFLDIRSPGLGDTAMYLCATSRDLAGPTRETQYFGPGTRLLVL.